This T cell receptor beta chain was sequenced during a study of technical replicates of blood from a handful of donors. TCRdb keeps only in-frame clones here, not all; method: immunoSEQ multiplex PCR. This table holds some 17,000 clones, 87% found once. Concerning this clone itself: One junction end does not reproduce the germline sequence, and a read error may be involved.

The TCR comes from a human donor in good health. The sequenced sample consisted of PBMCs.

The CDR3 here is CASSPHNRPQHF. The CDR3 region has the DNA TGTGCCAGCAGTCCCCACAATCGGCCCCAGCATTTT. J is TRBJ1-5 and V is TRBV27; D remains unclear. The germline gives CDR1 MNHEY, CDR2 SMNVEV (reference sequence). The CDR3 consists of 12 residues.